Only one count was recorded for the clone carrying this T cell receptor beta chain. The antigen is undetermined. Systemic immunosuppression or a history of autoimmune disease excluded patients. The method was immunoSEQ multiplex PCR; TCRdb's version includes in-frame clones alone and lacks a portion of them. Found here are about 61,000 clones, about 89% of them singletons; the top ten hold under 20%. The data were taken from a study of OX40 agonist ivuxolimab in advanced cancers. Findings of the study overall: At doses 0.1 to 3.0 mg/kg, CD4+ and CD8+ clones expanded.

CDR1 is SGHAT and CDR2 is FQNNGV in the germline V gene. This CDR3 contains 13 residues. The V gene lost 5 bases and the J gene lost 3 bases, with 11 bases spanning the gap. The chain has TRBV11-2 and TRBJ2-7, with TRBD1 as a possible D gene (6 bases). The sequencing used CD4+ or CD8+ T cells sorted from blood, collected in a trial of the OX40 agonist ivuxolimab. This sequence originates from an adult with an advanced solid tumor such as melanoma, head and neck, liver or kidney cancer. Written as DNA, the CDR3 is TGTGCCAGCAGCCCACAGGGTGACTACGAGCAGTACTTC. This sequence encodes CASSPQGDYEQYF.